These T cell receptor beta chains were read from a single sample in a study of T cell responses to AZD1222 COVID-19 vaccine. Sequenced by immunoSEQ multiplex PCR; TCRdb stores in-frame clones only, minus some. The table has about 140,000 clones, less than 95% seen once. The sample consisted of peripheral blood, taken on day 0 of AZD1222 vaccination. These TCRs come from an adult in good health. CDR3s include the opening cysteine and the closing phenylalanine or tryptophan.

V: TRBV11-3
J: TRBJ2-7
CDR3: CASSLRPQGAGSDSYEQYF

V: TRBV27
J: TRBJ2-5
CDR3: CASSSAELQETQYF

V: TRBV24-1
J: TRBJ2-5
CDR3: CATSDAGPNQETQYF

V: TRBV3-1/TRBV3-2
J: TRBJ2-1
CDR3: CASSRRPSAIDEQFF

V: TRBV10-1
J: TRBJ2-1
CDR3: CASSSGLNYNEQFF

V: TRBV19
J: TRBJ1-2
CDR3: CASSRRGGYGYTF

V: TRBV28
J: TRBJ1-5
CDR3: CASSLLWTENQPQHF

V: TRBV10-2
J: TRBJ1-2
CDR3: CASSPDRLYGYTF

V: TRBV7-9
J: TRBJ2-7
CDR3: CASSSLFYEQYF

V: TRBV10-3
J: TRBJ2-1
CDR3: CAISPDWARSNNEQFF

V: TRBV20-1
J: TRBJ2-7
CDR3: CSTRRLNEQYF

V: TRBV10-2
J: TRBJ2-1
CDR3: CASSLAGGRNEQFF

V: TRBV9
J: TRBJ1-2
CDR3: CASSVAPAPYYGYTF

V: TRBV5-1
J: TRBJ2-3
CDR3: CASSLAITLDGTDTQYF

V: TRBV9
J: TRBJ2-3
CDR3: CASNGGTLYDTQYF

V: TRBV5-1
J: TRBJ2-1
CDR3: CASSLTEGLSYNEQFF

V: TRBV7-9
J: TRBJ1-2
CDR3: CASSLRGQGELGYTF

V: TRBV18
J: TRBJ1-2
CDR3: CASSPNAGRHSGYTF

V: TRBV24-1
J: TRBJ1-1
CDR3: CATSDFSRPDTEAFF

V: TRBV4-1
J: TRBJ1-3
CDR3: CASSRGQGNFGNTIYF